Detailed here is one T cell receptor beta chain. The source of the sample is a study of cytomegalovirus exposure and HLA in healthy donors. As for the study in general: The 90 to 150 validation repertoires and the approximately 700 first-cohort repertoires shared a platform, a later analysis reported.

The germline gives CDR1 SGHNT, CDR2 YYREEE (reference sequence). V shed 4 bases, J shed 4 bases, and the junction held 2 bases outside the gene matches. This CDR3 comprises 13 residues. Sequencing used immunoSEQ multiplex PCR; TCRdb keeps in-frame clones, though not all of them. The table records about 140,000 clones, 70% to 90% of them present only once. This TCR came from a woman aged 25 to 45 in good health and CMV-seronegative. Source material: PBMCs. The chain joins TRBV5-4 to TRBJ1-5; TRBD1 agrees at 7 bases. In nucleotides, the CDR3 is TGTGCCAGCAGCGAGGACAGGAATCAGCCCCAGCATTTT. Protein product: CASSEDRNQPQHF.